This TCR beta chain is drawn from a study of neoadjuvant anti-PD-1 for oral cavity cancer. Study information: Patients without progression received a fourth nivolumab dose around day 43, then surgical resection on days 50-56. Study conclusions and caveats: PBMC Gini-index clonality exceeded responders' in non-responders post-nivolumab.

As regards this clone: The antigen remains undetermined.

As to time point: after neoadjuvant nivolumab, at surgical resection. The V end lost 1 base, the J end lost 0 bases, and 10 bases lay between the germline ends. CDR1 and CDR2 from the germline V gene are MNHNS and SASEGT. CDR3 length equals 17 residues. Profiling relied on immunoSEQ multiplex PCR, and the TCRdb table lists in-frame clones only, not all of them. The table lists roughly 68,000 clones, less than 90% of them singletons. This chain links TRBV6-1 with TRBJ1-6, with D perhaps matching TRBD1 (6 bases). The sequenced sample was PBMCs, obtained after nivolumab (anti-PD-1) treatment. This TCR derives from a person between 35 and 79 years old with oral cavity squamous cell carcinoma. Written as DNA, the CDR3 is TGTGCCAGCAGTGAAGTGGGGGGCAGCTCCTATAATTCACCCCTCCACTTT. This translates into CASSEVGGSSYNSPLHF.